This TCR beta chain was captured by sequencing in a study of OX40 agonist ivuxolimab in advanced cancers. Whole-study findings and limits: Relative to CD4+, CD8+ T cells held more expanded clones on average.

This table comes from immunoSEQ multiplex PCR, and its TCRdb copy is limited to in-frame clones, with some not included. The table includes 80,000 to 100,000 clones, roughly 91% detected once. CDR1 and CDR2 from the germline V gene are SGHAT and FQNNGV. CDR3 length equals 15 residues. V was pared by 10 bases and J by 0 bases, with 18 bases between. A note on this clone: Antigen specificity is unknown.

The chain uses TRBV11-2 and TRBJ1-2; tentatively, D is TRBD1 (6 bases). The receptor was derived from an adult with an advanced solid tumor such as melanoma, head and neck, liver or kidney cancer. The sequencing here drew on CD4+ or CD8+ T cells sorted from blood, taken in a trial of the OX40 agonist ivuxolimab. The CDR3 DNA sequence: TGTGCCACACGGACAGAACCGTTAGCTAACTATGGCTACACCTTC. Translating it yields CATRTEPLANYGYTF.